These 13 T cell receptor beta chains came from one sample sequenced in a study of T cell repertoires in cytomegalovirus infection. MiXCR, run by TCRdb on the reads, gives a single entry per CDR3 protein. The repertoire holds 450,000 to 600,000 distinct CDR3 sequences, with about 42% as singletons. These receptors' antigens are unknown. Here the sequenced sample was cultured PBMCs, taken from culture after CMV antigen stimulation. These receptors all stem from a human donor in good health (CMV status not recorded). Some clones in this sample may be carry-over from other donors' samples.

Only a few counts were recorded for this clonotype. This chain's CDR3 is CASSLTTFRGGSYNSPLHF. CDR3 nucleotides: TGTGCCAGCAGCTTAACGACATTCAGGGGCGGCTCCTATAATTCACCCCTCCACTTT. This chain links TRBV7-2 with TRBJ1-6, with D tentatively TRBD1 (6 bases). The CDR3 has 19 residues. The germline gives CDR1 SGHTA, CDR2 FQGNSA. Trimming removed 2 bases at V and 0 bases at J, with 17 bases between.

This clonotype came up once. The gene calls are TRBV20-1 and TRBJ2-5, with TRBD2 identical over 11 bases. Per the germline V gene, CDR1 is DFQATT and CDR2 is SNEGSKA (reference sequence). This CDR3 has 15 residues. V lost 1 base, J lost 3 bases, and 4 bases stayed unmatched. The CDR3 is CSARVGTSGKETQYF. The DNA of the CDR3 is TGCAGTGCTAGAGTAGGGACTAGCGGCAAAGAGACCCAGTACTTC.

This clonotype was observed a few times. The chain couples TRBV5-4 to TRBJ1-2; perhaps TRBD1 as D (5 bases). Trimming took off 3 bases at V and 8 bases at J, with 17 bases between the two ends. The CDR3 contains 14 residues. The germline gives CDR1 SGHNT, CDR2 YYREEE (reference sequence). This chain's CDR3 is CASSWTGGGKGYTF. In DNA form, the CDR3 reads TGTGCCAGCAGCTGGACGGGGGGAGGGAAAGGCTACACCTTC.

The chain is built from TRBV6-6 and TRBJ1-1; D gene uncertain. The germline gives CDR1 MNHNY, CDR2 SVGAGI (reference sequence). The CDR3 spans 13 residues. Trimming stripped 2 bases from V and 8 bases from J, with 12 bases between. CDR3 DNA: TGTGCCAGCAGTTACAGTGGGAACGGAGAAGCTTTCTTT. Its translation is CASSYSGNGEAFF.

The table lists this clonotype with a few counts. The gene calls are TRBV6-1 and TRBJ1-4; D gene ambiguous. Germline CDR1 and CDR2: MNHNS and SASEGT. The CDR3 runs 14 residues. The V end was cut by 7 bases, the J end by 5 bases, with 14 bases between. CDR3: CASITASKNEKLFF. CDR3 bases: TGTGCCAGCATTACCGCCAGTAAGAATGAAAAACTGTTTTTT.

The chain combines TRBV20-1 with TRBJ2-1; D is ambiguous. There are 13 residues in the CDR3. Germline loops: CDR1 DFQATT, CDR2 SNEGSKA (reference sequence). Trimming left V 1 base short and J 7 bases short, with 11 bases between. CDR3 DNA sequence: TGCAGTGCTAGAGGGTGGGCAGGTAATGAGCAGTTCTTC. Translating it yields CSARGWAGNEQFF.

The CDR3: CALGGTGELFF. The CDR3 DNA follows: TGTGCCTTGGGGGGCACCGGGGAGCTGTTTTTT. The rearrangement links TRBV7-9 to TRBJ2-2; a possible D gene is TRBD2 (6 bases). This CDR3 region has 11 residues. The V end lost 11 bases, the J end lost 4 bases, and 8 bases lay between the germline ends. Germline V gene lookup returns CDR1 SEHNR and CDR2 FQNEAQ (reference sequence).

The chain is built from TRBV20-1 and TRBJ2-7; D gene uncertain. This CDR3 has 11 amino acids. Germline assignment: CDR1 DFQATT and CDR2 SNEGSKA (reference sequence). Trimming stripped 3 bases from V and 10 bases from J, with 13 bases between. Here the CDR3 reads CSASRPPPQYF. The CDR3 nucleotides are TGCAGTGCTAGTAGACCCCCCCCCCAGTACTTC.

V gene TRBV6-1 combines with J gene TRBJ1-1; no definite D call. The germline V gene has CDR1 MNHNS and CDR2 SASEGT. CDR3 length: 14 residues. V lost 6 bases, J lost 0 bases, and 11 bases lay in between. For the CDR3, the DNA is TGTGCCAGCAGCGAAAGACCCCTGAACACTGAAGCTTTCTTT. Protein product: CASSERPLNTEAFF.

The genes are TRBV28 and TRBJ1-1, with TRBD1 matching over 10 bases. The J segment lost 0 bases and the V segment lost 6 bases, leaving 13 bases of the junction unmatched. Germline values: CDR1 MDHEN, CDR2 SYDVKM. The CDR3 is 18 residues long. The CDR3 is CASSPGQGPWGMNTEAFF. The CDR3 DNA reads TGTGCCAGCAGCCCGGGACAGGGGCCTTGGGGGATGAACACTGAAGCTTTCTTT.

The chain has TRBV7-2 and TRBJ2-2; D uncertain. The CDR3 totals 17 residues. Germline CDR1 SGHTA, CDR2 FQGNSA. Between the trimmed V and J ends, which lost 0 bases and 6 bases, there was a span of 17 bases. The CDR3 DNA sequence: TGTGCCAGCAGCTTAGCCGACCGATGGTCCCAAGCCGGGGAGCTGTTTTTT. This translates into CASSLADRWSQAGELFF.

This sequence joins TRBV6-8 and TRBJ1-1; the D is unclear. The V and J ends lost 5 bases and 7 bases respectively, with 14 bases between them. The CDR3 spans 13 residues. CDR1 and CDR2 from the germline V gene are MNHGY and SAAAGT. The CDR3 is CASSEVGTFEAFF. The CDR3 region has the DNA TGTGCCAGCAGTGAAGTTGGCACCTTTGAAGCTTTCTTT.

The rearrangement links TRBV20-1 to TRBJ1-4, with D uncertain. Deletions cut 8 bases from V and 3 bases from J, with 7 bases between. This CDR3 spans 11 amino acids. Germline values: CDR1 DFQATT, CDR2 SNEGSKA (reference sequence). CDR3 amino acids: CSPRANEKLFF. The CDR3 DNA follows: TGCAGTCCGAGAGCTAATGAAAAACTGTTTTTT.